This T cell receptor (beta chain) is from a study of T cell responses to AZD1222 COVID-19 vaccine. Generated by immunoSEQ multiplex PCR, the TCRdb table keeps only in-frame clones and is missing some. The sample holds approximately 200,000 clones; almost 95% are singletons and the top ten take roughly 9.2%. Study-wide results and limits: Unmutated variant regions are reportedly the target of nearly half of TCRs that are spike-specific. The study identified only five to seven AZD1222 recipients as seropositive at baseline.

V shed 2 bases and J shed 2 bases, with 7 bases lying between them. Germline V gene lookup returns CDR1 SGHVS and CDR2 FQNEAQ. The length of the CDR3 is 14 residues. As concerns this clone: The antigen remains unidentified.

The origin of this receptor is an adult in good health. The rearrangement joins TRBV7-8 to TRBJ1-3; D is unclear. The source material was peripheral blood, sampled on day 0 of AZD1222 vaccination. CDR3 sequence (DNA): TGTGCCAGCAGCTTAATAGGAACTGGAAACACCATATATTTT. It translates to CASSLIGTGNTIYF.